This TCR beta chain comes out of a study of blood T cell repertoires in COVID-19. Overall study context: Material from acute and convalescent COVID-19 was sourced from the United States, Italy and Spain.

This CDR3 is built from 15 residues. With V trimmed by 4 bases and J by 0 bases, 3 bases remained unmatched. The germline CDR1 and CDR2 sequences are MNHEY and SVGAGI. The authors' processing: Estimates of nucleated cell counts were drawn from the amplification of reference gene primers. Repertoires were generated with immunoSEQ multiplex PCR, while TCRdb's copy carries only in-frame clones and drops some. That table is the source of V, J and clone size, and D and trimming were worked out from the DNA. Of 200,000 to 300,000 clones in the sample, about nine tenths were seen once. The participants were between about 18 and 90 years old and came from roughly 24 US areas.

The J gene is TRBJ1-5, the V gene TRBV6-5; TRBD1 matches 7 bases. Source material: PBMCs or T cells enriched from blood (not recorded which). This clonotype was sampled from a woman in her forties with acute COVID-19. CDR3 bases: TGTGCCAGCAGTTTTGGGACAGATAGCAATCAGCCCCAGCATTTT. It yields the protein CASSFGTDSNQPQHF.